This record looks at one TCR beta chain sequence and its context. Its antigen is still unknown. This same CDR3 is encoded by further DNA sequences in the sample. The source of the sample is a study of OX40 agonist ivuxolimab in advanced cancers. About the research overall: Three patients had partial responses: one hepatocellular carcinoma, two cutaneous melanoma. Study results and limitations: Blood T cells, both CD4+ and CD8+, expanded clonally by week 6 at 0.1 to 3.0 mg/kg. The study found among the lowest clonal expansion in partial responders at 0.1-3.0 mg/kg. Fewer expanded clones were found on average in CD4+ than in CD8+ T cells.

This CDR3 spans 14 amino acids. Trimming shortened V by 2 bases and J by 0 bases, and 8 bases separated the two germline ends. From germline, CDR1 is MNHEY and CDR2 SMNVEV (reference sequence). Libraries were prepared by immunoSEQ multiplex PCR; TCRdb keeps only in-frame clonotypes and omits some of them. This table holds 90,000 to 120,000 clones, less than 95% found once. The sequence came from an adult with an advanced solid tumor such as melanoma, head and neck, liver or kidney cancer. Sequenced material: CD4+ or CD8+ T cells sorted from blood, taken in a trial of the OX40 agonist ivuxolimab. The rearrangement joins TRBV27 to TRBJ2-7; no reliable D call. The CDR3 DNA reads TGTGCCAGCAGTTTAAGTGGCAGCTCCTACGAGCAGTACTTC. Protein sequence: CASSLSGSSYEQYF.